The source of this T cell receptor (beta chain) is a study of blood T cell repertoires in COVID-19. Study overall: The United States, Italy and Spain provided the acute and convalescent COVID-19 samples.

V lost 1 base, J lost 8 bases, and 7 bases stayed unmatched. The CDR3 is made up of 14 amino acids. CDR1 SGHDN and CDR2 FVKESK come from the germline V gene. The protocol was immunoSEQ multiplex PCR, while the TCRdb copy is restricted to in-frame clones and leaves out a portion. The repertoire has about 100,000 clones, 75% to 90% of them found once; the top ten carry less than 2%. The rearrangement links TRBV14 to TRBJ1-1; 7 bases line up with TRBD1. The clonotype originates from a woman in her 70s with active or convalescent COVID-19. Sequenced: peripheral blood. CDR3 sequence (DNA): TGTGCCAGCAGCCAAGGGCAGGGGGTAATCGAAGCTTTCTTT. Encoded protein: CASSQGQGVIEAFF.